This T cell receptor (beta chain) appears in the sequencing data of a study of T cell responses to AZD1222 COVID-19 vaccine. This clone appeared a single time. Its specificity is unknown. This table comes from immunoSEQ multiplex PCR, and its TCRdb copy is limited to in-frame clones, with some not included. The table lists some 120,000 clones, approximately 90% of them singletons. Broader study findings: With dominance at 160-218 and 743-854, vaccine-associated CD4 TCRs spanned spike.

The CDR3 extends over 12 amino acids. V was shortened by 5 bases and J by 6 bases, with 9 bases between the two germline ends. CDR1 LGHDT and CDR2 YNNKEL come from the germline V gene (reference sequence). The origin of this receptor is an adult in good health. The material was peripheral blood, obtained on day 0 of AZD1222 vaccination. J is TRBJ2-3 and V is TRBV3-1 (or the pseudogene TRBV3-2); TRBD2 might be the D (5 bases). The CDR3 bases are TGTGCCAGCAGCAAGAGGGTGGATACGCAGTATTTT. Its protein product is CASSKRVDTQYF.